A single sample is the source of the 22 T cell receptor beta chains below, sequenced in a study of blood T cell repertoires in COVID-19. Assay: immunoSEQ multiplex PCR; the TCRdb copy retains only in-frame clones and omits some. The sample lists about 110,000 clones, about 90% seen once, with 2.4% in the top ten. The sample comprised peripheral blood. The receptors derive from a human donor in a cohort sampled during active COVID-19.

The chain links TRBV4-1 to TRBJ1-2; no firm D call. Germline assignment: CDR1 MGHRA and CDR2 YSYEKL. V was pared by 4 bases and J by 7 bases, with 16 bases between. The CDR3 spans 14 residues. The CDR3 loop reads CASSPESLGSGYTF. In nucleotides, the CDR3 is TGCGCCAGCAGCCCGGAGTCGTTGGGTTCTGGCTACACCTTC.

V and J are TRBV6-4 and TRBJ2-1; 10 bases map to TRBD2. V trimming: 0 bases; J trimming: 0 bases; junction bases outside the gene matches: 2. The CDR3 sequence is 17 residues long. Germline loops: CDR1 MRHNA, CDR2 SNTAGT. As DNA, the CDR3 is TGTGCCAGCAGTGACTCCTCTAGCGGGGGCTCCTACAATGAGCAGTTCTTC. Protein: CASSDSSSGGSYNEQFF.

This chain links TRBV2 with TRBJ2-5; 13 bases are shared with TRBD2. CDR1 is SNHLY and CDR2 is FYNNEI in the germline V gene. This CDR3 is 18 amino acids long. Trimming took 2 bases from V and 5 from J; bases not matched to a gene: 11. The CDR3 here is CASSEQGMTSGRRETQYF. The CDR3 nucleotides are TGTGCCAGCAGTGAACAGGGGATGACTAGCGGGAGGAGGGAGACCCAGTACTTC.

The chain uses TRBV11-2 and TRBJ2-3; 13 positions agree with TRBD2. Germline lookup yields CDR1 SGHAT and CDR2 FQNNGV. V trimming: 5 bases; J trimming: 3 bases; junction bases outside the gene matches: 11. There are 18 residues in the CDR3. The CDR3 bases are TGTGCCAGCAGCCCCTGGGGGACTAGCGGGACAATGACAGATACGCAGTATTTT. Its protein product is CASSPWGTSGTMTDTQYF. Based on the CDR3 plus reference TRBV11-2 and TRBJ2-3, the full variable domain is EAGVAQSPRYKIIEKRQSVAFWCNPISGHATLYWYQQILGQGPKLLIQFQNNGVVDDSQLPKDRFSAERLKGVDSTLKIQPAKLEDSAVYLCASSPWGTSGTMTDTQYFGPGTRLTVL.

Concerning this clone: Additional DNA sequences in this sample encode the identical CDR3. The gene calls are TRBV5-1 and TRBJ2-1; TRBD1 agrees at 7 bases. Unmatched junction bases numbered 0, after V lost 0 bases and J lost 6 bases. CDR1 and CDR2 (germline): SGHRS, YFSETQ. CDR3 size: 13 residues. CDR3 loop: CASSLAGGNEQFF. The DNA of the CDR3 is TGCGCCAGCAGCTTGGCAGGGGGCAATGAGCAGTTCTTC.

In DNA form, the CDR3 reads TGTGCCAGCAGTGGGACTCCCTTCGGCAGGACGAACACTGAAGCTTTCTTT. As protein: CASSGTPFGRTNTEAFF. The genes are TRBV6-1 and TRBJ1-1; D uncertain. The V gene's germline CDR1 is MNHNS and CDR2 SASEGT. The V gene lost 4 bases and the J gene lost 1 base, with 19 bases spanning the gap. There are 17 residues in the CDR3.

On this clone: Distinct nucleotide sequences in the sample also encode this CDR3. The chain links TRBV2 to TRBJ1-1; TRBD1 aligns across 7 bases. This CDR3 contains 13 residues. CDR1 is SNHLY, CDR2 FYNNEI, per germline. Germline trimming cut 6 bases from V and 0 bases from J; bases unmatched to any gene: 1. The CDR3: CASSGQVNTEAFF. Written as DNA, the CDR3 is TGTGCCAGCAGCGGACAGGTGAACACTGAAGCTTTCTTT.

The chain combines TRBV5-1 with TRBJ2-3; D remains ambiguous. Germline loops: CDR1 SGHRS, CDR2 YFSETQ. V dropped 0 bases and J dropped 0 bases, with 5 bases sitting between them. This CDR3 is built from 14 residues. CDR3 bases: TGCGCCAGCAGCTTGGAACAAAGCACAGATACGCAGTATTTT. Translated: CASSLEQSTDTQYF.

This rearrangement joins TRBV28 to TRBJ2-3; 16 nucleotides match TRBD2. CDR3 length equals 19 residues. With V trimmed by 3 bases and J by 3 bases, 9 bases remained unmatched. In germline, CDR1 is MDHEN, CDR2 SYDVKM. This chain's CDR3 is CASSLRPGLAGGKTDTQYF. CDR3 bases: TGTGCCAGCAGTTTGAGACCGGGACTAGCGGGAGGGAAAACAGATACGCAGTATTTT.

V and J are TRBV3-1 (or the pseudogene TRBV3-2) and TRBJ2-1, with TRBD2 identical over 8 bases. V lost 2 bases and J lost 3; bases outside the gene matches: 6. Germline CDR1 and CDR2: LGHDT and YNNKEL (reference sequence). The CDR3 loop spans 16 amino acids. The CDR3 sequence is CASSQRSGRSYNEQFF. The CDR3 coding sequence is TGTGCCAGCAGCCAACGGAGCGGGAGAAGCTACAATGAGCAGTTCTTC.

The V and J genes are TRBV29-1 and TRBJ2-3, with 7 bases matching TRBD1. Unmatched junction bases numbered 5, after V lost 7 bases and J lost 4 bases. Per the germline V gene, CDR1 is SQVTM and CDR2 is ANQGSEA. The CDR3 is made up of 12 amino acids. CDR3: CSARQGPDTQYF. The DNA of the CDR3 is TGCAGCGCTAGACAGGGACCAGATACGCAGTATTTT.

This clone was picked up one time. This rearrangement joins TRBV6-6 to TRBJ2-1; TRBD1 might be the D (5 bases). The CDR3 totals 16 residues. V was cut by 10 bases and J by 2 bases, with 21 bases left in between. CDR1 is MNHNY and CDR2 is SVGAGI in the germline V gene (reference sequence). The CDR3 is CATQGLGLLAYNEQFF. In nucleotides, the CDR3 is TGTGCCACCCAGGGCCTAGGGCTCTTGGCCTACAATGAGCAGTTCTTC.

V and J are TRBV6-5 and TRBJ2-7; 10 bases match TRBD1. CDR3 length: 15 residues. Trimming at V came to 8 bases and at J to 5 bases, leaving 12 bases not matched to a gene. Germline CDR1 is MNHEY and CDR2 is SVGAGI. The CDR3 DNA is TGTGCCAGCGGGAGTTACGGGACAGGGGAGGACGAGCAGTACTTC. Translated: CASGSYGTGEDEQYF.

The chain combines TRBV27 with TRBJ1-1; D not certain. There are 15 residues in the CDR3. Germline V gene lookup returns CDR1 MNHEY and CDR2 SMNVEV (reference sequence). The V and J ends lost 5 bases and 4 bases respectively, with 17 bases between them. The DNA for the CDR3 is TGTGCCAGCAGTCCCCTGGAGGGAGAAGGCACTGAAGCTTTCTTT. It yields the protein CASSPLEGEGTEAFF.

This chain uses TRBV5-1 with TRBJ1-1; tentative D call: TRBD1 (6 bases). The CDR3 totals 15 residues. Germline lookup yields CDR1 SGHRS and CDR2 YFSETQ. V was trimmed by 5 bases and J by 1 base, leaving 15 bases between them. The CDR3 DNA follows: TGCGCCAGCAGTCCTACGGGACATACGAACACTGAAGCTTTCTTT. It is translated as CASSPTGHTNTEAFF.

V and J are TRBV9 and TRBJ2-7; possibly TRBD2 for D (6 bases). Germline V gene data show CDR1 as SGDLS and CDR2 as YYNGEE. V was trimmed by 0 bases and J by 6 bases, leaving 16 bases between them. The CDR3 extends over 15 amino acids. CDR3 nucleotide sequence: TGTGCCAGCAGCGTAGACGGGAGTCCTCCCGCCGAGCAGTACTTC. Protein product: CASSVDGSPPAEQYF. Combining the CDR3 with reference TRBV9 and TRBJ2-7 gives the whole variable domain DSGVTQTPKHLITATGQRVTLRCSPRSGDLSVYWYQQSLDQGLQFLIQYYNGEERAKGNILERFSAQQFPDLHSELNLSSLELGDSALYFCASSVDGSPPAEQYFGPGTRLTVT.

The sample holds one count of this clone. The V gene is TRBV19, the J gene TRBJ2-1; weak D call: TRBD2 (5 bases). This CDR3 is 16 amino acids long. The germline V and J ends were trimmed by 9 bases and 0 bases, with 18 bases remaining between them. Germline V lookup: CDR1 LNHDA, CDR2 SQIVND (reference sequence). CDR3 nucleotide sequence: TGTGCCAGCGGCCTTTTCGGGGTGAGCTCCTACAATGAGCAGTTCTTC. Translating it yields CASGLFGVSSYNEQFF. Looking up the rest from reference TRBV19 and TRBJ2-1 gives the full variable domain: DGGITQSPKYLFRKEGQNVTLSCEQNLNHDAMYWYRQDPGQGLRLIYYSQIVNDFQKGDIAEGYSVSREKKESFPLTVTSAQKNPTAFYLCASGLFGVSSYNEQFFGPGTRLTVL.

The rearrangement joins TRBV2 to TRBJ2-1; tentatively, D is TRBD1 (6 bases). The CDR3 is made up of 13 amino acids. Germline V CDR1 and CDR2: SNHLY, FYNNEI. Trimming took off 6 bases at V and 8 bases at J, with 14 bases between the two ends. The CDR3 protein is CASRAGEFDEQFF. The CDR3 coding sequence is TGTGCCAGCAGGGCAGGGGAATTTGATGAGCAGTTCTTC.

This sequence joins TRBV6-5 and TRBJ1-2, with no clear D. V lost 2 bases to trimming and J lost 2 bases, with 9 bases between them. The germline V gene encodes CDR1 MNHEY and CDR2 SVGAGI. This CDR3 has 14 residues. CDR3 sequence reads: CASSYDGENYGYTF. CDR3 DNA: TGTGCCAGCAGTTACGACGGGGAAAACTATGGCTACACCTTC.

In its sample, this clone was seen a few times. The rearrangement uses TRBV7-2 and TRBJ2-5, with 10 bases lining up with TRBD2. This CDR3 has 16 amino acids. V lost 4 bases, J lost 1 base, and 6 bases stayed unmatched. Germline V gene sequence: CDR1 SGHTA, CDR2 FQGNSA. CDR3 residues: CASSSVAGGAQETQYF. CDR3 nucleotide sequence: TGTGCCAGCAGCTCCGTAGCGGGGGGCGCCCAAGAGACCCAGTACTTC. The full variable domain, rest sourced from reference TRBV7-2 and TRBJ2-5, is GAGVSQSPSNKVTEKGKDVELRCDPISGHTALYWYRQSLGQGLEFLIYFQGNSAPDKSGLPSDRFSAERTGGSVSTLTIQRTQQEDSAVYLCASSSVAGGAQETQYFGPGTRLLVL.

This chain uses TRBV15 with TRBJ2-3, with a weak D call TRBD1 (5 bases). Germline CDR1 reads LNHNV; CDR2 reads YYDKDF (reference sequence). The V end was cut by 0 bases, the J end by 3 bases, with 16 bases between. The CDR3 contains 17 residues. The CDR3: CATSRDLPGIGTDTQYF. The CDR3 DNA sequence: TGTGCCACCAGCAGAGATCTCCCAGGGATCGGGACAGATACGCAGTATTTT.

The genes are TRBV7-6 and TRBJ2-2, with 9 bases aligning to TRBD2. The CDR3 totals 16 residues. The V and J ends lost 5 bases and 6 bases, in that order; junction bases with no gene match: 10. CDR1 is SGHVS, CDR2 FNYEAQ, per germline. CDR3 nucleotide sequence: TGTGCCAGCAGCGGGATAGCGGGAGAGGAAGCCGGGGAGCTGTTTTTT. Protein product: CASSGIAGEEAGELFF.